The 22 T cell receptor beta chains listed next were all sequenced from one sample in a study of blood T cell repertoires in COVID-19 (TCRdb year 2020). Libraries were built with the immunoSEQ multiplex PCR assay. TCRdb holds this immuneACCESS table with in-frame rearrangements only. Some clones are missing; in checked studies, unresolved V genes explain under half, and the rest has no known cause. The sample table records about 150,000 clones; about 84% of these occur just once. The ten largest account for under 15% of the sample. Source material: peripheral blood. The receptors here all came from a man aged 55 to 69 with active or convalescent COVID-19.

The chain recombines TRBV12-5 with TRBJ2-3; tentative D call: TRBD2 (6 bases). With 1 base removed from V and 6 bases from J, the gap between germline ends came to 14 bases. The germline CDR1 and CDR2 sequences are LGHNT and FRNRAP. This CDR3 has 15 amino acids. CDR3: CASGLGWGESDTQYF. The CDR3 DNA is TGTGCTAGTGGTTTGGGATGGGGGGAGAGCGATACGCAGTATTTT.

The chain employs TRBV7-3 and TRBJ2-2, with TRBD2 matching 8 bases. V trimming: 5 bases; J trimming: 7 bases; junction bases outside the gene matches: 3. In germline, CDR1 is SGHTA, CDR2 FQGTGA. This CDR3 contains 13 residues. In nucleotides, the CDR3 is TGTGCCAGCAGCGTCGGGAGGGGCGGGGAGCTGTTTTTT. Translation gives CASSVGRGGELFF. Variable domain in full (rest from reference TRBV7-3 and TRBJ2-2): GAGVSQTPSNKVTEKGKYVELRCDPISGHTALYWYRQSLGQGPEFLIYFQGTGAADDSGLPNDRFFAVRPEGSVSTLKIQRTERGDSAVYLCASSVGRGGELFFGEGSRLTVL.

V is TRBV5-4 and J is TRBJ1-3; D is ambiguous. The V gene's germline CDR1 is SGHNT and CDR2 YYREEE (reference sequence). Trimming pared 0 bases from V and 4 bases from J, leaving 8 bases between. The CDR3 runs to 14 residues. CDR3 region: CASSLALSGNTIYF. The DNA of the CDR3 is TGTGCCAGCAGCTTGGCGTTATCCGGAAACACCATATATTTT.

The chain carries TRBV6-5 and TRBJ1-5; D gene uncertain. The CDR3 covers 15 residues. V lost 7 bases, J lost 3 bases, and 16 bases lay in between. Germline CDR1 and CDR2: MNHEY and SVGAGI. The CDR3 DNA is TGTGCCAGCACTCCCAGCGGCGGACTCAATCAGCCCCAGCATTTT. Its protein product is CASTPSGGLNQPQHF.

V gene TRBV18 combines with J gene TRBJ2-2; 7 nucleotides align to TRBD1. The J segment lost 4 bases and the V segment lost 4 bases, leaving 3 bases of the junction unmatched. There are 14 residues in the CDR3. From germline, CDR1 is KGHSH and CDR2 LQKENI. CDR3 protein: CASSHRDSTGELFF. The DNA for the CDR3 is TGTGCCAGCTCACACCGGGACAGCACCGGGGAGCTGTTTTTT.

The chain employs TRBV7-9 and TRBJ1-1, with a weak D call TRBD1 (6 bases). This CDR3 is built from 15 residues. V shed 1 base and J shed 2 bases, with 11 bases lying between them. The germline V gene has CDR1 SEHNR and CDR2 FQNEAQ (reference sequence). For the CDR3, the DNA is TGTGCCAGCAGCTTAGTTTGGGGACAAAACACTGAAGCTTTCTTT. It encodes CASSLVWGQNTEAFF.

The chain uses TRBV24-1 and TRBJ2-3; maybe TRBD2 (7 bases). CDR3 length: 12 residues. Germline CDR1 is KGHDR and CDR2 is SFDVKD. V lost 9 bases and J 2 bases, leaving 8 bases between the germline ends. Here the CDR3 reads CATGGATDTQYF. In nucleotides, the CDR3 is TGTGCCACCGGGGGGGCCACAGATACGCAGTATTTT.

The DNA of the CDR3 is TGTGCCAGTAGTCCAGGGGCTGGAAACACCATATATTTT. It yields the protein CASSPGAGNTIYF. The chain links TRBV19 to TRBJ1-3, with D perhaps matching TRBD1 (6 bases). There are 13 residues in the CDR3. The germline CDR1 and CDR2 sequences are LNHDA and SQIVND (reference sequence). V was trimmed by 5 bases and J by 2 bases, leaving 7 bases between them.

V gene TRBV20-1 combines with J gene TRBJ2-7, with TRBD2 as a possible D gene (6 bases). Per the germline V gene, CDR1 is DFQATT and CDR2 is SNEGSKA (reference sequence). Trimming removed 3 bases at V and 6 bases at J, with 21 bases between. The CDR3 consists of 15 residues. CDR3 residues: CSASSSGARFGEQYF. Here the CDR3 DNA reads TGCAGTGCTAGTTCGTCGGGAGCTAGGTTTGGCGAGCAGTACTTC.

This clone was recorded only once. V usage is TRBV6-2 or TRBV6-3 and J usage is TRBJ2-1; 12 bases agree with TRBD2. The J segment lost 9 bases and the V segment lost 2 bases, leaving 5 bases of the junction unmatched. There are 15 residues in the CDR3. Germline CDR1 is MNHEY and CDR2 is SVGEGT. Here the CDR3 reads CASSYMTSGSSEQFF. CDR3 in DNA: TGTGCCAGCAGTTACATGACTAGCGGGAGTAGTGAGCAGTTCTTC.

V usage is TRBV9 and J usage is TRBJ2-2; 12 bases match TRBD1. Germline V CDR1 and CDR2: SGDLS, YYNGEE. The CDR3 is made up of 15 amino acids. Trimming took 3 bases from V and 6 from J; bases not matched to a gene: 3. The DNA for the CDR3 is TGTGCCAGCAGCGAGAGGGACAGGGGGCCCGGGGAGCTGTTTTTT. Translating gives CASSERDRGPGELFF.

The rearrangement uses TRBV20-1 and TRBJ2-5; D call uncertain. The CDR3 covers 12 residues. Per the germline V gene, CDR1 is DFQATT and CDR2 is SNEGSKA (reference sequence). V gave up 3 bases and J gave up 5 bases, with 10 bases separating them. The CDR3 sequence: CSASIPGETQYF. The CDR3 bases are TGCAGTGCTAGTATCCCCGGGGAGACCCAGTACTTC.

This sequence joins TRBV3-1 (or the pseudogene TRBV3-2) and TRBJ1-1, with D unresolved. Between the trimmed V and J ends, which lost 1 base and 4 bases, there was a span of 4 bases. The CDR3 has 12 residues. Germline CDR1 LGHDT, CDR2 YNNKEL (reference sequence). Written as DNA, the CDR3 is TGTGCCAGCAGCCAAGCAGGCACTGAAGCTTTCTTT. It codes for CASSQAGTEAFF.

The chain recombines TRBV12-3 or TRBV12-4 with TRBJ2-1; D remains ambiguous. The length of the CDR3 is 13 residues. Deletions cut 7 bases from V and 6 bases from J, with 13 bases between. CDR3 loop: CASTVDTINEQFF. Written as DNA, the CDR3 is TGTGCCAGCACCGTTGACACAATCAATGAGCAGTTCTTC.

CDR3 region: CASSPDWWEAIADTQYF. The CDR3 region has the DNA TGTGCCAGCTCACCAGATTGGTGGGAGGCCATAGCAGATACGCAGTATTTT. The chain recombines TRBV18 with TRBJ2-3; D is perhaps TRBD2 (6 bases). Germline V gene sequence: CDR1 KGHSH, CDR2 LQKENI. The germline V and J ends were trimmed by 2 bases and 4 bases, with 19 bases remaining between them. This CDR3 has 17 residues.

The rearrangement joins TRBV9 to TRBJ2-3; D possibly corresponds to TRBD2 (6 bases). The V and J ends lost 4 bases and 2 bases respectively, with 8 bases between them. The CDR3 is 13 residues long. Per the germline V gene, CDR1 is SGDLS and CDR2 is YYNGEE. This CDR3 is CASSRDFTDTQYF. CDR3 nucleotides: TGTGCCAGCAGCCGGGACTTCACAGATACGCAGTATTTT.

V is TRBV5-1 and J is TRBJ1-1; 9 bases match TRBD1. The CDR3 is made up of 17 amino acids. V shed 4 bases, J shed 0 bases, and the junction held 10 bases outside the gene matches. Germline V gives CDR1 SGHRS, CDR2 YFSETQ. The CDR3 sequence is CASSEGQGLTLNTEAFF. For the CDR3, the DNA is TGCGCCAGCAGCGAGGGACAGGGCCTAACCTTGAACACTGAAGCTTTCTTT.

This clone was found a few times. V usage is TRBV5-1 and J usage is TRBJ1-2; no reliable D call. Germline V lookup: CDR1 SGHRS, CDR2 YFSETQ. The V and J ends lost 4 bases and 1 base respectively, with 17 bases between them. The CDR3 contains 16 residues. In DNA, the CDR3 is TGCGCCAGCAGCCCGGACGGCGGGCCTTATAACTATGGCTACACCTTC. This gives the protein CASSPDGGPYNYGYTF.

The genes are TRBV19 and TRBJ2-1; 8 bases line up with TRBD2. There are 19 residues in the CDR3. Germline assignment: CDR1 LNHDA and CDR2 SQIVND (reference sequence). After removal of 1 base from V and 0 bases from J, the junction contained 11 bases not matched to a gene. The CDR3 is CASSIGAGGRWSSYNEQFF. The DNA for the CDR3 is TGTGCCAGTAGTATAGGGGCCGGCGGGAGGTGGAGCTCCTACAATGAGCAGTTCTTC.

The rearrangement joins TRBV7-3 to TRBJ2-5; D is unclear. Looked up from germline, CDR1 is SGHTA and CDR2 is FQGTGA. The CDR3 extends over 14 amino acids. Trimming removed 6 bases at V and 2 bases at J, with 13 bases between. This CDR3 is CASSQDGVQETQYF. CDR3 nucleotide sequence: TGTGCCAGCAGTCAAGATGGAGTTCAAGAGACCCAGTACTTC.

This clone came up a few times. V and J are TRBV5-4 and TRBJ2-7; D gene uncertain. V was cut by 1 base and J by 5 bases, with 13 bases left in between. The CDR3 runs to 14 residues. Germline loops: CDR1 SGHNT, CDR2 YYREEE (reference sequence). CDR3 in amino acids: CASSLRFSGNEQYF. In nucleotides, the CDR3 is TGTGCCAGCAGCTTGCGGTTTTCAGGCAACGAGCAGTACTTC.

The genes are TRBV3-1 (or the pseudogene TRBV3-2) and TRBJ2-1; 13 nucleotides line up with TRBD2. Germline V gene data show CDR1 as LGHDT and CDR2 as YNNKEL (reference sequence). This CDR3 has 15 residues. V was pared by 5 bases and J by 4 bases, with 2 bases of the junction left unmatched. CDR3: CASSSGLAGYNEQFF. CDR3 in DNA: TGTGCCAGCAGCTCGGGACTAGCGGGATACAATGAGCAGTTCTTC.